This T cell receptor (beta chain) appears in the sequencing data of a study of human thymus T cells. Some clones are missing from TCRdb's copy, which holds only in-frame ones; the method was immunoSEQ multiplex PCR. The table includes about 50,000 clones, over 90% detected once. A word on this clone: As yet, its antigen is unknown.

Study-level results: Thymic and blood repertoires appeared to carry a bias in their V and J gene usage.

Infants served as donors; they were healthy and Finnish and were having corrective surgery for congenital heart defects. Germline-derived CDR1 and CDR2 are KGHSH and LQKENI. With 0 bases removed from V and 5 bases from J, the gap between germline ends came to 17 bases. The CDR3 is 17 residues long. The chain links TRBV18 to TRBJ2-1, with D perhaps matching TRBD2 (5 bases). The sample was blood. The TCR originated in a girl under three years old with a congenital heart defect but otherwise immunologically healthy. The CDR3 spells CASSPPNSRAGDNEQFF. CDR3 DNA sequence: TGTGCCAGCTCACCACCAAATAGTAGGGCGGGCGACAATGAGCAGTTCTTC.